The rows below give T cell receptor beta chains drawn from one sample of a study of T cells in Graves' hyperthyroidism and ophthalmopathy. TCRdb processed the multiplex PCR reads anew with MiXCR; each CDR3 protein has one entry. The sample contains under 300,000 distinct CDR3 sequences, roughly 15% of which appear only once. The specimen was blood. All receptors come from a woman aged 40-49 years with Graves' hyperthyroidism. CDR3s include the opening cysteine and the closing phenylalanine or tryptophan. D genes are given only for firm matches. A row's size may be missing; if present it is once, few, many or a size class.

cdr3_aa: CASSLSSKETQYF; cdr3_nt: TGTGCCAGCAGCTTATCGAGTAAAGAGACCCAGTACTTC; clone_size: many; j_call: TRBJ2-5; d_call: NA; v_call: TRBV7-9
cdr3_aa: CASSTPGGQGDTEAFF; cdr3_nt: TGTGCCAGCAGTACACCGGGGGGACAGGGGGATACTGAAGCTTTCTTT; clone_size: NA; j_call: TRBJ1-1; d_call: TRBD1; v_call: TRBV6-1
cdr3_aa: CASNRNIMNTEAFF; cdr3_nt: TGTGCCAGCAATCGAAACATAATGAACACTGAAGCTTTCTTT; clone_size: NA; j_call: TRBJ1-1; d_call: NA; v_call: TRBV6-1
cdr3_aa: CASSPVRGSSYNEQFF; cdr3_nt: TGTGCCAGCAGCCCCGTCAGGGGGAGCTCCTACAATGAGCAGTTCTTC; clone_size: many; j_call: TRBJ2-1; d_call: TRBD1; v_call: TRBV27
cdr3_aa: CSVGTGGRGEQFF; cdr3_nt: TGCAGCGTTGGTACCGGCGGCCGGGGGGAGCAGTTCTTC; clone_size: many; j_call: TRBJ2-1; d_call: NA; v_call: TRBV29-1
cdr3_aa: CASSIGDQETQYF; cdr3_nt: TGTGCCAGCAGCATCGGGGACCAAGAGACCCAGTACTTC; clone_size: few; j_call: TRBJ2-5; d_call: NA; v_call: TRBV5-4
cdr3_aa: CASSPGPSSPQHF; cdr3_nt: TGTGCCAGCAGTCCCGGGCCCTCTAGTCCCCAGCATTTT; clone_size: many; j_call: TRBJ1-5; d_call: NA; v_call: TRBV28
cdr3_aa: CASSDPGAGANVLTF; cdr3_nt: TGTGCCAGCAGTGATCCGGGCGCTGGGGCCAACGTCCTGACTTTC; clone_size: many; j_call: TRBJ2-6; d_call: NA; v_call: TRBV2
cdr3_aa: CASSPGLYGYTF; cdr3_nt: TGTGCCAGCAGCCCGGGGCTCTATGGCTACACCTTC; clone_size: many; j_call: TRBJ1-2; d_call: NA; v_call: TRBV3-1
cdr3_aa: CASSLEIGTGNYGYTF; cdr3_nt: TGCGCCAGCAGCTTGGAAATAGGGACAGGGAACTATGGCTACACCTTC; clone_size: few; j_call: TRBJ1-2; d_call: TRBD1; v_call: TRBV5-1
cdr3_aa: CASSLYATRDRETQYF; cdr3_nt: TGTGCCAGCAGTTTATATGCTACCCGGGATAGGGAGACCCAGTACTTC; clone_size: NA; j_call: TRBJ2-5; d_call: NA; v_call: TRBV28
cdr3_aa: CASSAPGTRQGYTF; cdr3_nt: TGTGCCAGCAGTGCCCCCGGGACACGGCAGGGCTACACCTTC; clone_size: NA; j_call: TRBJ1-2; d_call: NA; v_call: TRBV28
cdr3_aa: CARIATDAGLNEQFF; cdr3_nt: TGTGCTAGAATTGCGACCGACGCGGGACTCAATGAGCAGTTCTTC; clone_size: few; j_call: TRBJ2-1; d_call: NA; v_call: TRBV12-5
cdr3_aa: CASSLRGVGNTEAFF; cdr3_nt: TGCGCCAGCAGCTTGAGGGGAGTTGGGAACACTGAAGCTTTCTTT; clone_size: many; j_call: TRBJ1-1; d_call: NA; v_call: TRBV5-1
cdr3_aa: CASSPGQLDGKLFF; cdr3_nt: TGTGCCAGCAGTCCGGGACAGTTGGATGGAAAACTGTTTTTT; clone_size: many; j_call: TRBJ1-4; d_call: TRBD1; v_call: TRBV28
cdr3_aa: CAIKIMGHRSTEAFF; cdr3_nt: TGTGCCATCAAAATAATGGGACACCGGTCCACTGAAGCTTTCTTT; clone_size: many; j_call: TRBJ1-1; d_call: NA; v_call: TRBV2
cdr3_aa: CASSYSIGGLYEQYF; cdr3_nt: TGTGCCAGCAGTTACTCTATAGGCGGTTTATACGAGCAGTACTTC; clone_size: NA; j_call: TRBJ2-7; d_call: NA; v_call: TRBV6-6
cdr3_aa: CASSQESGAGELFF; cdr3_nt: TGTGCCAGCAGCCAAGAAAGCGGGGCCGGGGAGCTGTTTTTT; clone_size: NA; j_call: TRBJ2-2; d_call: TRBD2; v_call: TRBV4-2
cdr3_aa: CASSIRGGGFGVYEQYF; cdr3_nt: TGTGCCAGCAGTATCCGGGGAGGGGGCTTCGGTGTCTACGAGCAGTACTTC; clone_size: many; j_call: TRBJ2-7; d_call: NA; v_call: TRBV28
cdr3_aa: CASRGDLTGELFF; cdr3_nt: TGTGCCAGCAGAGGGGACCTAACCGGGGAGCTGTTTTTT; clone_size: once; j_call: TRBJ2-2; d_call: NA; v_call: TRBV25-1
cdr3_aa: CASSPRDTPNYEQYF; cdr3_nt: TGTGCCAGCAGCCCCCGGGACACCCCTAACTACGAGCAGTACTTC; clone_size: NA; j_call: TRBJ2-7; d_call: NA; v_call: TRBV7-9
cdr3_aa: CASSRPGQGFEQFF; cdr3_nt: TGTGCCAGCTCACGCCCGGGACAGGGATTTGAGCAGTTCTTC; clone_size: many; j_call: TRBJ2-1; d_call: TRBD1; v_call: TRBV18